This entry lists 12 T cell receptor beta chains sequenced from one sample in a study of CD8 T cells in ankylosing spondylitis. Overall study results and limits: A TCR beta motif made of eight highly homologous variants seemed typical of ankylosing spondylitis blood.

TCRdb re-analysed the 5' RACE reads in MiXCR, keeping a single row per CDR3 protein. The repertoire includes fewer than 550,000 distinct CDR3 sequences, about 5.7% of them detected once, and under 4.5% sits in the top ten. These receptors' targets are unknown. The sequencing input was blood, either unsorted or a sorted T cell fraction (not recorded which). The receptor set was obtained from a male donor with ankylosing spondylitis.

This clonotype was found many times. The chain uses TRBV15 and TRBJ1-4, with D maybe TRBD1 (5 bases). Trimming left V 5 bases short and J 7 bases short, with 11 bases between. This CDR3 spans 13 amino acids. Germline loops: CDR1 LNHNV, CDR2 YYDKDF (reference sequence). The CDR3 bases are TGTGCCACCAGCCGATGGGACGGTGAAAAACTGTTTTTT. As protein: CATSRWDGEKLFF.

A word on this clonotype: Possible read error: a much larger clone is one base away. The CDR3 bases are TGTGCCAGCAGTCGGCGGGGTCTAGCGGGAGTCCCCACAGGTACGCAGTATTTT. Protein product: CASSRRGLAGVPTGTQYF. V is TRBV6-1 and J is TRBJ2-3, with 10 bases lining up with TRBD2. CDR1 is MNHNS, CDR2 SASEGT, per germline. The CDR3 has 18 amino acids.

The chain combines TRBV5-1 with TRBJ2-5; TRBD1 agrees at 7 bases. The CDR3 sequence is 14 residues long. J was trimmed by 1 base and V by 3 bases; bases with no gene match: 3. Germline lookup yields CDR1 SGHRS and CDR2 YFSETQ. This CDR3 reads CASSYGTVQETQYF. CDR3 in DNA: TGCGCCAGCAGCTACGGGACAGTCCAAGAGACCCAGTACTTC.

In this sample, this clonotype turned up many times. The chain is built from TRBV5-1 and TRBJ2-4; D gene uncertain. V was trimmed by 4 bases and J by 0 bases, leaving 14 bases between them. The germline V gene encodes CDR1 SGHRS and CDR2 YFSETQ. This CDR3 is 16 amino acids long. The CDR3 region has the DNA TGCGCCAGCAGCCCCGTGCTTCGAATAGCCAAAAACATTCAGTACTTC. Translated: CASSPVLRIAKNIQYF.

The V and J genes are TRBV6-2 or TRBV6-3 and TRBJ1-1, with D tentatively TRBD1 (6 bases). CDR1 and CDR2 from the germline V gene are MNHEY and SVGEGT. V was clipped by 10 bases and J by 1 base, with 16 bases between them. The length of the CDR3 is 14 residues. This CDR3 is CAIQEGGSNTEAFF. CDR3 DNA: TGTGCCATCCAGGAGGGGGGCTCGAACACTGAAGCTTTCTTT.

V gene TRBV11-2 combines with J gene TRBJ1-2; D uncertain. The CDR3 has 12 residues. V lost 5 bases, J lost 4 bases, and 8 bases lay in between. The germline V gene encodes CDR1 SGHAT and CDR2 FQNNGV. CDR3 region: CASSRNIYGYTF. In DNA form, the CDR3 reads TGTGCCAGCAGCCGAAACATCTATGGCTACACCTTC.

This clonotype appeared many times. The V and J genes are TRBV20-1 and TRBJ2-7; no clear D gene. The length of the CDR3 is 15 residues. The germline V and J ends were trimmed by 0 bases and 0 bases, with 12 bases remaining between them. Germline CDR1 is DFQATT and CDR2 is SNEGSKA (reference sequence). The CDR3 bases are TGCAGTGCTAGAGATTATAAGGGCAACTCCTACGAGCAGTACTTC. This sequence encodes CSARDYKGNSYEQYF.

The chain employs TRBV19 and TRBJ2-7, with D perhaps TRBD1 (5 bases). CDR1 LNHDA and CDR2 SQIVND come from the germline V gene (reference sequence). V was shortened by 3 bases and J by 0 bases, with 15 bases between the two germline ends. CDR3 size: 16 residues. The CDR3: CASSIARTSSSYEQYF. The CDR3 DNA sequence: TGTGCCAGTAGTATCGCACGGACATCTAGCTCCTACGAGCAGTACTTC.

This clonotype was seen a few times. The chain couples TRBV28 to TRBJ1-1; D call uncertain. V lost 10 bases and J 9 bases, leaving 18 bases between the germline ends. The CDR3 spans 12 residues. Germline assignment: CDR1 MDHEN and CDR2 SYDVKM. The CDR3 coding sequence is TGTGCCATCCAATCGGGAACACTGAAAGCTTTCTTT. Translation: CAIQSGTLKAFF.

There are many counts of this clonotype. V usage is TRBV29-1 and J usage is TRBJ2-3, with D possibly matching TRBD1 (5 bases). CDR3 length equals 14 residues. Germline assignment: CDR1 SQVTM and CDR2 ANQGSEA. V was pared by 1 base and J by 0 bases, with 8 bases between. The CDR3 region is CSVEVTASTDTQYF. CDR3 coding DNA: TGCAGCGTTGAAGTGACAGCCAGCACAGATACGCAGTATTTT.

The CDR3 nucleotides are TGTGCCAGCAGTTACTTCGGGACACCCTATGGCTACACCTTC. Residues: CASSYFGTPYGYTF. The chain links TRBV6-5 to TRBJ1-2; possibly TRBD1 for D (6 bases). With 1 base removed from V and 4 bases from J, the gap between germline ends came to 10 bases. This CDR3 comprises 14 residues. From germline, CDR1 is MNHEY and CDR2 SVGAGI.

The sample holds many counts of this clonotype. The rearrangement links TRBV10-3 to TRBJ1-2, with TRBD1 matching over 7 bases. This CDR3 contains 12 residues. V gave up 0 bases and J gave up 14 bases; unmatched junction bases: 6. Germline V CDR1 and CDR2: ENHRY, SYGVKD. The CDR3 here is CAISESTQGVTF. The CDR3 DNA reads as TGTGCCATCAGTGAGTCAACTCAGGGGGTTACCTTC.